These 19 T cell receptor beta chains were all obtained from the same sample, sequenced in a study of blood T cell repertoires in COVID-19. This table comes from immunoSEQ multiplex PCR, and its TCRdb copy is limited to in-frame clones, with some not included. The data contain approximately 160,000 clones, 75% to 85% of them singletons. The sequencing sample was made of peripheral blood. These receptors all come from a human donor in a cohort sampled during active COVID-19.

The chain joins TRBV10-3 to TRBJ2-7; TRBD1 agrees at 7 bases. Germline loops: CDR1 ENHRY, CDR2 SYGVKD. This CDR3 comprises 12 residues. V trimming: 6 bases; J trimming: 5 bases; junction bases outside the gene matches: 4. The CDR3 here is CAISPDRDEQYF. As DNA, the CDR3 is TGTGCCATCAGCCCCGACAGGGACGAGCAGTACTTC.

This chain links TRBV11-1 with TRBJ2-7; TRBD1 aligns across 10 bases. This CDR3 is built from 14 residues. CDR1 is SGHAT and CDR2 is FQDESV in the germline V gene (reference sequence). The V and J ends lost 5 bases and 5 bases, in that order; junction bases with no gene match: 6. CDR3 DNA sequence: TGTGCCAGCAGCCGGGGACAGGGGAGGAACGAGCAGTACTTC. Encoded protein: CASSRGQGRNEQYF.

The chain couples TRBV5-8 to TRBJ2-1; 9 bases map to TRBD2. Trimming removed 1 base from V and 7 bases from J; junction bases left unmatched: 6. From germline, CDR1 is SGHTS and CDR2 YDEGEE. The CDR3 sequence is 15 residues long. The CDR3 bases are TGTGCCAGCAGCTTGAGGCGGGGGGGTGTAAATGAGCAGTTCTTC. This codes for CASSLRRGGVNEQFF.

Only one count was recorded for this clone. The chain joins TRBV5-1 to TRBJ2-2; 10 bases line up with TRBD1. Trimming cost V 7 bases and J 2 bases; bases outside gene matches: 8. Germline V gives CDR1 SGHRS, CDR2 YFSETQ. This CDR3 comprises 16 residues. Written as DNA, the CDR3 is TGCGCCAGCGGGCGACGACAGGGGGCCAACACCGGGGAGCTGTTTTTT. The encoded protein is CASGRRQGANTGELFF.

The V call is TRBV10-1, the J call TRBJ2-7; D not certain. This CDR3 contains 11 residues. The V end was cut by 3 bases, the J end by 7 bases, with 7 bases between. The V gene's germline CDR1 is WNHNN and CDR2 SYGVQD (reference sequence). This CDR3 reads CASSDGWEQYF. CDR3 nucleotides: TGCGCCAGCAGTGATGGCTGGGAGCAGTACTTC.

The chain recombines TRBV7-2 with TRBJ2-7; 7 bases align to TRBD1. The germline V gene has CDR1 SGHTA and CDR2 FQGNSA. The length of the CDR3 is 13 residues. V lost 4 bases to trimming and J lost 4 bases; unmatched junction nucleotides: 4. CDR3 residues: CASSSMDRYEQYF. Here the CDR3 DNA reads TGTGCCAGCAGCTCCATGGACAGGTACGAGCAGTACTTC.

This clone has just a few counts. The chain links TRBV10-3 to TRBJ2-3; perhaps TRBD1 as D (5 bases). V lost 5 bases to trimming and J lost 1 base, with 13 bases between them. Per germline, CDR1 ENHRY and CDR2 SYGVKD. The length of the CDR3 is 15 residues. The CDR3 region is CAISTSGQGTDTQYF. The CDR3 region has the DNA TGTGCCATCAGTACCTCAGGGCAGGGCACAGATACGCAGTATTTT.

Details on this clone: Other DNA sequences from this sample encode an identical CDR3 as well. V gene TRBV6-2 or TRBV6-3 combines with J gene TRBJ1-2, with TRBD1 identical over 8 bases. Germline CDR1 and CDR2: MNHEY and SVGEGT. Trimming removed 6 bases from V and 6 bases from J; junction bases left unmatched: 12. This CDR3 comprises 15 residues. CDR3 in DNA: TGTGCCAGCAGCCCCAGTCAGGGGGCGCTGAATGGCTACACCTTC. Amino acids: CASSPSQGALNGYTF.

The chain is built from TRBV4-3 and TRBJ1-4; possible D gene TRBD1, 5 bases. CDR3 length: 16 residues. V was pared by 4 bases and J by 3 bases, with 15 bases between. Germline CDR1 and CDR2: LGHNA and YSLEER. The CDR3: CASSPRLGGSNEKLFF. In DNA, the CDR3 is TGCGCCAGCAGCCCCCGTCTCGGGGGTTCTAATGAAAAACTGTTTTTT.

The chain employs TRBV5-5 and TRBJ2-7; 10 bases line up with TRBD2. This CDR3 region has 15 residues. J gave up 2 bases and V 4 bases, and 6 bases lay outside the gene matches. Germline assignment: CDR1 SGHKS and CDR2 YYEKEE (reference sequence). The CDR3 here is CASSPGLAATYEQYF. DNA of the CDR3: TGTGCCAGCAGCCCCGGACTAGCGGCCACCTACGAGCAGTACTTC. The entire variable domain, with the rest obtained from reference TRBV5-5 and TRBJ2-7, is as follows: DAGVTQSPTHLIKTRGQQVTLRCSPISGHKSVSWYQQVLGQGPQFIFQYYEKEERGRGNFPDRFSARQFPNYSSELNVNALLLGDSALYLCASSPGLAATYEQYFGPGTRLTVT.

This chain connects TRBV19 to TRBJ1-6, with a possible D match to TRBD1 (6 bases). Trimming pared 10 bases from V and 6 bases from J, leaving 10 bases between. CDR1 is LNHDA and CDR2 is SQIVND in the germline V gene (reference sequence). The CDR3 extends over 12 amino acids. CDR3 DNA: TGTGCCACAGGGGTTATTAATTCACCCCTCCACTTT. Encoded protein: CATGVINSPLHF.

The chain recombines TRBV6-5 with TRBJ1-1; perhaps TRBD1 as D (6 bases). Germline V gene data show CDR1 as MNHEY and CDR2 as SVGAGI. This CDR3 comprises 14 residues. Trimming removed 6 bases at V and 1 base at J, with 12 bases between. CDR3 loop: CASSLDRRNTEAFF. DNA for the CDR3: TGTGCCAGCAGCTTGGACAGACGGAACACTGAAGCTTTCTTT.

The rearrangement uses TRBV5-1 and TRBJ1-6, with a tentative D call TRBD1 (6 bases). Trimming removed 2 bases at V and 5 bases at J, with 11 bases between. The CDR3 length is 15 residues. Germline CDR1 SGHRS, CDR2 YFSETQ. CDR3 sequence: CASSFEGGNNSPLHF. CDR3 nucleotide sequence: TGCGCCAGCAGCTTTGAGGGGGGGAATAATTCACCCCTCCACTTT.

The gene calls are TRBV7-2 and TRBJ1-5; unclear D gene. The CDR3 runs to 16 residues. V was trimmed by 0 bases and J by 0 bases, leaving 9 bases between them. Germline lookup yields CDR1 SGHTA and CDR2 FQGNSA. The CDR3 coding sequence is TGTGCCAGCAGCTTAGCGAGAGAGTATAGCAATCAGCCCCAGCATTTT. It specifies CASSLAREYSNQPQHF. The whole variable domain, filled in from reference TRBV7-2 and TRBJ1-5, reads GAGVSQSPSNKVTEKGKDVELRCDPISGHTALYWYRQSLGQGLEFLIYFQGNSAPDKSGLPSDRFSAERTGGSVSTLTIQRTQQEDSAVYLCASSLAREYSNQPQHFGDGTRLSIL.

The chain joins TRBV29-1 to TRBJ1-4; a weak D match, TRBD1 (6 bases). This CDR3 contains 15 residues. The germline CDR1 and CDR2 sequences are SQVTM and ANQGSEA. The V end was cut by 7 bases, the J end by 5 bases, with 20 bases between. The CDR3 region has the DNA TGCAGCGCCTTGGGGGGGCTCGGGGTAAATGAAAAACTGTTTTTT. Amino acids: CSALGGLGVNEKLFF.

This clone was recorded only once. V and J are TRBV7-2 and TRBJ2-3; TRBD2 is a possible D gene (5 bases). This CDR3 region has 15 residues. Trimming cost V 5 bases and J 0 bases, with 12 bases left between them. CDR1 is SGHTA, CDR2 FQGNSA, per germline. The CDR3: CASSLAGISTDTQYF. In nucleotides, the CDR3 is TGTGCCAGCAGCCTGGCCGGGATTAGCACAGATACGCAGTATTTT.

This clone showed up just a few times. J is TRBJ2-5 and V is TRBV9, with 14 nucleotides matching TRBD2. The CDR3 runs 17 residues. The germline CDR1 and CDR2 sequences are SGDLS and YYNGEE. J lost 3 bases, V lost 0 bases, and 4 bases had no gene match. This CDR3 reads CASSVGLAGGLKETQYF. In DNA form, the CDR3 reads TGTGCCAGCAGCGTAGGACTAGCGGGAGGGCTGAAAGAGACCCAGTACTTC. Supplemented by reference TRBV9 and TRBJ2-5, the full variable domain reads DSGVTQTPKHLITATGQRVTLRCSPRSGDLSVYWYQQSLDQGLQFLIQYYNGEERAKGNILERFSAQQFPDLHSELNLSSLELGDSALYFCASSVGLAGGLKETQYFGPGTRLLVL.

The CDR3 bases are TGTGCCAGCAGCTTCCATAGGACACAGGGGGCGCGGAACACTGAAGCTTTCTTT. It yields the protein CASSFHRTQGARNTEAFF. This chain links TRBV7-9 with TRBJ1-1; TRBD1 matches 9 bases. The germline CDR1 and CDR2 sequences are SEHNR and FQNEAQ (reference sequence). CDR3 length: 18 residues. The ends lost 3 bases at V and 1 base at J; junction bases unmatched: 12.

The chain uses TRBV4-3 and TRBJ2-3; 7 positions match TRBD1. CDR1 is LGHNA and CDR2 is YSLEER in the germline V gene. The ends lost 1 base at V and 1 base at J; junction bases unmatched: 2. CDR3 length: 15 amino acids. The DNA for the CDR3 is TGCGCCAGCAGCCAAGTTGGGACAGGCACAGATACGCAGTATTTT. Translating it yields CASSQVGTGTDTQYF.